This record concerns one T cell receptor beta chain sequence. What it binds is unknown. This entry belongs to a study of cytomegalovirus exposure and HLA in healthy donors. The PCR employed 60 Vbeta primers together with 13 Jbeta primers. The table came from immunoSEQ multiplex PCR; TCRdb's copy has only in-frame clones and leaves some out. The table shows 150,000 to 200,000 clones, with about three quarters occurring only once. This CDR3 spans 13 amino acids. V was shortened by 6 bases and J by 3 bases, with 11 bases between the two germline ends. CDR1 LNHDA and CDR2 SQIVND come from the germline V gene (reference sequence). The study, taken as a whole, reports: Later analysis suggested most CMV-associated TCR beta chains were HLA-restricted.

This chain links TRBV19 with TRBJ1-1; D gene unclear. The sequencing input was PBMCs. The source is a man aged 18 to 30 in good health and CMV-seropositive. The CDR3 nucleotides are TGTGCCAGTAGGGCGGCATCATACACTGAAGCTTTCTTT. Translated, it gives CASRAASYTEAFF. The full variable domain, its missing parts supplied by reference TRBV19 and TRBJ1-1, is DGGITQSPKYLFRKEGQNVTLSCEQNLNHDAMYWYRQDPGQGLRLIYYSQIVNDFQKGDIAEGYSVSREKKESFPLTVTSAQKNPTAFYLCASRAASYTEAFFGQGTRLTVV.